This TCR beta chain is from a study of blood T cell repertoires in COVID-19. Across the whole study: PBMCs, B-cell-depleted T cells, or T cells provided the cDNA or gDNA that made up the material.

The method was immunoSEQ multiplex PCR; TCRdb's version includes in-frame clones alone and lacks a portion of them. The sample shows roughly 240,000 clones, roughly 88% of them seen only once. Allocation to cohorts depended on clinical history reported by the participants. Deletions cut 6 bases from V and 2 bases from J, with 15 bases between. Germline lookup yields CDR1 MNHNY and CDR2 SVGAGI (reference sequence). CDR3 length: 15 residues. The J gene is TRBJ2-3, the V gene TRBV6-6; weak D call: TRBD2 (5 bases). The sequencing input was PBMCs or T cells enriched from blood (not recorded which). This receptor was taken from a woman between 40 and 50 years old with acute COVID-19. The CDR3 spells CASRDSRAFTDTQYF. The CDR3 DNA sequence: TGTGCCAGCAGGGACTCGCGGGCCTTCACAGATACGCAGTATTTT.